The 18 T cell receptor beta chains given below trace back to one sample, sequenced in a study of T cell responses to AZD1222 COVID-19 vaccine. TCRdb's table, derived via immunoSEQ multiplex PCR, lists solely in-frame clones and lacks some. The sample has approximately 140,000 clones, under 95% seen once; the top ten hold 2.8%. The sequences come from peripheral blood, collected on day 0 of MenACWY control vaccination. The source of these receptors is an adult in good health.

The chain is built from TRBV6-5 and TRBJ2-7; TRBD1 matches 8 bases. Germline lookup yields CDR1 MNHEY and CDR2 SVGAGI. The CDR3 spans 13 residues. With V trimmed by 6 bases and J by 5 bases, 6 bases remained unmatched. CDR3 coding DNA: TGTGCCAGCAGGGGGACAGGATTGAACGAGCAGTACTTC. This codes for CASRGTGLNEQYF.

CDR3 sequence: CASSLEAGGPYGYTF. In nucleotides, the CDR3 is TGTGCCAGCAGCTTGGAGGCAGGGGGCCCCTATGGCTACACCTTC. The V gene is TRBV5-6, the J gene TRBJ1-2; 8 nucleotides align to TRBD1. CDR3 length equals 15 residues. V was pared by 0 bases and J by 4 bases, with 5 bases of the junction left unmatched. Germline loops: CDR1 SGHDT, CDR2 YYEEEE.

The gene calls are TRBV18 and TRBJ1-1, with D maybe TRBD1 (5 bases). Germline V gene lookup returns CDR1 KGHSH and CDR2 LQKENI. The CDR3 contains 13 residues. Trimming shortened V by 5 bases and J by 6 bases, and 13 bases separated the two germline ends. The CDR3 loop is CASSARAVAEAFF. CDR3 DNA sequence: TGTGCCAGCTCAGCCAGGGCGGTCGCTGAAGCTTTCTTT.

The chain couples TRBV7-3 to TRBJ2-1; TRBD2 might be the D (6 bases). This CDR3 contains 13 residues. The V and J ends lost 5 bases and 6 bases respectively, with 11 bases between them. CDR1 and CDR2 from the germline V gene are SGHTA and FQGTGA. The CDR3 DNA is TGTGCCAGCAGCATCGGGACTTCCAATGAGCAGTTCTTC. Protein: CASSIGTSNEQFF.

CDR3 residues: CASSSSTETQYF. The CDR3 DNA sequence: TGTGCCAGCAGCTCCTCCACCGAGACCCAGTACTTC. This chain joins TRBV5-6 and TRBJ2-5, with D uncertain. Germline V gene data show CDR1 as SGHDT and CDR2 as YYEEEE. V lost 3 bases and J lost 5, with 8 bases in between. CDR3 size: 12 residues.

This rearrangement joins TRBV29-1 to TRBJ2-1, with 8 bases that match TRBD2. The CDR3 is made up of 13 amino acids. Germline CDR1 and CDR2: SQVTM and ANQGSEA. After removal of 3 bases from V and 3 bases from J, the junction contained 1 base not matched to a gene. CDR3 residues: CSVDTSGYNEQFF. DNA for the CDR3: TGCAGCGTTGATACTAGCGGCTACAATGAGCAGTTCTTC.

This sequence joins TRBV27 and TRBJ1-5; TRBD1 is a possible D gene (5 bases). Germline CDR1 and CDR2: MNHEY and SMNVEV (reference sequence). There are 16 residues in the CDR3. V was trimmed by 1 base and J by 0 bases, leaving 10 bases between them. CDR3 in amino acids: CASSLFGAYSNQPQHF. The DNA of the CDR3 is TGTGCCAGCAGTTTATTTGGGGCCTATAGCAATCAGCCCCAGCATTTT.

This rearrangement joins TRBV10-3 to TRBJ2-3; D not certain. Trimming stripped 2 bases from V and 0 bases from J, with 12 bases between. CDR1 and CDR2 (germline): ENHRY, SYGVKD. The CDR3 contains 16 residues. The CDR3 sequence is CAISEARYVSTDTQYF. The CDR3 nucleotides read TGTGCCATCAGTGAGGCTCGATATGTAAGCACAGATACGCAGTATTTT.

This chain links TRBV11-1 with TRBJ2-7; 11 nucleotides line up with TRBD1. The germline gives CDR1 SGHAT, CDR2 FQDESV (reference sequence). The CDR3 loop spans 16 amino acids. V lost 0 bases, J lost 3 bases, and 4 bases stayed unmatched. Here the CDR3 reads CASSLAGGQGVYEQYF. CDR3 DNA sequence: TGTGCCAGCAGCTTAGCCGGGGGACAGGGGGTCTACGAGCAGTACTTC.

In DNA, the CDR3 is TGTGCCAGCAGCTTAGGGACGGGAGGAGCTAACACTGAAGCTTTCTTT. This codes for CASSLGTGGANTEAFF. The chain combines TRBV3-1 (or the pseudogene TRBV3-2) with TRBJ1-1; D may be TRBD1 (5 bases). The germline V gene has CDR1 LGHDT and CDR2 YNNKEL (reference sequence). The CDR3 runs 16 residues. With 5 bases removed from V and 2 bases from J, the gap between germline ends came to 18 bases.

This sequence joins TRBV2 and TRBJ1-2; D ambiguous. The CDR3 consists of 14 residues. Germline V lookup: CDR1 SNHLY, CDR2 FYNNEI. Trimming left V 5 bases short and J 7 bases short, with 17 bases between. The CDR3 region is CASSSPTGPLGYTF. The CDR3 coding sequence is TGTGCCAGCAGTAGCCCTACGGGTCCACTTGGCTACACCTTC.

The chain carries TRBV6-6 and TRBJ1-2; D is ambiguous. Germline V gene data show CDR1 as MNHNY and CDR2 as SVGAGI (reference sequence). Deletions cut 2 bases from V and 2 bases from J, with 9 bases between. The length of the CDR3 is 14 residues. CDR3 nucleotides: TGTGCCAGCAGTTACACCGGGGAGAACTATGGCTACACCTTC. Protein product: CASSYTGENYGYTF.

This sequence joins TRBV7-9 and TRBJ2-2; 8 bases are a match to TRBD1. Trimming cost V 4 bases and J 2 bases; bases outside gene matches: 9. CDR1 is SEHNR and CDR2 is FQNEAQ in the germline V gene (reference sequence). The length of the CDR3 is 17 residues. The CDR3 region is CASSSRTGRLNTGELFF. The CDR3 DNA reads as TGTGCCAGCAGCTCGCGGACAGGGCGCCTTAACACCGGGGAGCTGTTTTTT. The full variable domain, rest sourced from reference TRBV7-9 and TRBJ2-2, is DTGVSQNPRHKITKRGQNVTFRCDPISEHNRLYWYRQTLGQGPEFLTYFQNEAQLEKSRLLSDRFSAERPKGSFSTLEIQRTEQGDSAMYLCASSSRTGRLNTGELFFGEGSRLTVL.

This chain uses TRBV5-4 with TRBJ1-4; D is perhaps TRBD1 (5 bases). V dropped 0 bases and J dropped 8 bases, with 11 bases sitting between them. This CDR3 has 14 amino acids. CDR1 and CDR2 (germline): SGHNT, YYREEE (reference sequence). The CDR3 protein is CASSLAGLEEKLFF. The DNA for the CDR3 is TGTGCCAGCAGCTTGGCGGGACTAGAGGAAAAACTGTTTTTT.

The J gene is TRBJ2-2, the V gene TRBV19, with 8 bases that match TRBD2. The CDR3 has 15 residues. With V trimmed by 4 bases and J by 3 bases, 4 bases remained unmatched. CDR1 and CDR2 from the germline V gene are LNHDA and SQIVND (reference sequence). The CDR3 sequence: CASSTIAGYTGELFF. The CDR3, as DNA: TGTGCCAGTAGTACCATAGCGGGGTACACCGGGGAGCTGTTTTTT.

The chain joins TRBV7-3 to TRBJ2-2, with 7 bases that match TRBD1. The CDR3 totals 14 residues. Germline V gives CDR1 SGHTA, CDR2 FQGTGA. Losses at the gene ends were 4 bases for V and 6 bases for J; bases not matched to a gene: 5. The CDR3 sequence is CASSSIDRAGELFF. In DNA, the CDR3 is TGTGCCAGCAGCTCTATCGACAGGGCCGGGGAGCTGTTTTTT.

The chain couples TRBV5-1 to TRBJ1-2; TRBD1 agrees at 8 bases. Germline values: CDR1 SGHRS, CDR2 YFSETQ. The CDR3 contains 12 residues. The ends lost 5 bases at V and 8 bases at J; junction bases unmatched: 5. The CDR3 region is CASRPGGAGYTF. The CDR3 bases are TGCGCCAGCAGACCAGGGGGCGCGGGCTACACCTTC.

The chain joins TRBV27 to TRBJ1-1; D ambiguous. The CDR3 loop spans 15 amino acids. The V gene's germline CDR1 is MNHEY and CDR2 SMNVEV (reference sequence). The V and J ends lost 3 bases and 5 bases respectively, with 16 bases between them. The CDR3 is CASSLVAGLLTEAFF. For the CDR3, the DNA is TGTGCCAGCAGTTTGGTCGCAGGCCTGCTAACTGAAGCTTTCTTT.